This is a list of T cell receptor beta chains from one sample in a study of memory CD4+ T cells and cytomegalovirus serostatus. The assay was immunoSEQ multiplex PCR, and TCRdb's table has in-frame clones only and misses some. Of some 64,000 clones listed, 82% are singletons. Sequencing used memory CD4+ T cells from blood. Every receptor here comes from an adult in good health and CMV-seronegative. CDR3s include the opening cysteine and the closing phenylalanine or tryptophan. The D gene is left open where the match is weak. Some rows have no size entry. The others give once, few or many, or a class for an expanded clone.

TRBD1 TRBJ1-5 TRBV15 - TGTGCCACCAGTGGACAGGAAAATCAGCCCCAGCATTTT CATSGQENQPQHF
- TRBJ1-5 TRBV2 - TGTGCCAGCAACCAGGGGCCTAATCAGCCCCAGCATTTT CASNQGPNQPQHF
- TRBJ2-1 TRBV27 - TGTTCCCACCCGGGGCCGGAGCAGTTCTTC CSHPGPEQFF
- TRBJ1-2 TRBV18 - TGTGCCAGCTCACCCGGTCCTTACTATGGCTACACCTTC CASSPGPYYGYTF
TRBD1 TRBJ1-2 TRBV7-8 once TGTGCCAGCAGCCCTCGTGCAGGGGGATATGGCTACACCTTC CASSPRAGGYGYTF
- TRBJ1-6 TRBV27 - TGTGCCAGCAGTTTCGGTGGGGGTTCACCCCTCCACTTT CASSFGGGSPLHF
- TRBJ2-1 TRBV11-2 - TGTGCCAGCAGCCCAATGGGCAGCTCCTACAATGAGCAGTTCTTC CASSPMGSSYNEQFF
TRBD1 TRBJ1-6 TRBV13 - TGTGCCAGCAGCTTAAACAGGGGGAATTCACCCCTCCACTTT CASSLNRGNSPLHF
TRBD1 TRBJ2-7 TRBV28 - TGTGCCAGCAGTTCTCGACAGGGACAGTATCACGAGCAGTACTTC CASSSRQGQYHEQYF
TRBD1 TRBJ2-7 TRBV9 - TGTGCCAGCAGCGTAGCCGGGACAGGGGGCTCCTACGAGCAGTACTTC CASSVAGTGGSYEQYF
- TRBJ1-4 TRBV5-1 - TGCGCCAGCAGCTTGAGGGGTGAGGCTGAAAAACTGTTTTTT CASSLRGEAEKLFF
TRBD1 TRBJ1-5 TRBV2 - TGTGCCAGCAGTCAGGGGGCTGGGCAGCCCCAGCATTTT CASSQGAGQPQHF
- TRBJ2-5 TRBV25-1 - TGTGCCAGCAGTGATGTTTTAGGGAAGGAGACCCAGTACTTC CASSDVLGKETQYF